Listed below are T cell receptor beta chains from one sample, sequenced in a study of cytomegalovirus exposure and HLA in healthy donors. The repertoire was sequenced with immunoSEQ multiplex PCR; TCRdb's copy has only in-frame clones and lacks some. The sample lists some 96,000 clones, 55% to 75% seen once, with under 4% in the top ten. The material sequenced was PBMCs. The receptor set was obtained from a man in his sixties in good health and CMV-seronegative. Both conserved end residues are part of each CDR3. Fields, in order: J gene, clone size, D gene, CDR3 length, V gene, CDR3 protein, CDR3 DNA. The D gene is left open where the match is weak. Size is stated for part of the rows, as once, few or many counts, or as a class when the clone is expanded.

TRBJ2-5 . . 11 TRBV5-1 CASSTGETQYF TGCGCCAGCAGCACCGGGGAGACCCAGTACTTC
TRBJ2-5 . . 13 TRBV15 CATSSRDVETQYF TGTGCCACCAGCAGCAGGGATGTCGAGACCCAGTACTTC
TRBJ2-2 . TRBD1 15 TRBV5-6 CASRSGTGYPGELFF TGTGCCAGCAGGTCCGGGACAGGGTATCCCGGGGAGCTGTTTTTT
TRBJ1-2 . TRBD1 15 TRBV15 CATSREEQGAWGYTF TGTGCCACCAGCAGAGAGGAACAGGGGGCTTGGGGCTACACCTTC
TRBJ1-2 . . 14 TRBV11-2 CASSRPSANYGYTF TGTGCCAGCAGTCGTCCGTCGGCTAACTATGGCTACACCTTC
TRBJ2-3 . TRBD2 14 TRBV29-1 CSVRLAGGVDTQYF TGCAGCGTCAGACTAGCGGGGGGGGTAGATACGCAGTATTTT
TRBJ1-5 . . 15 TRBV7-9 CASSEYRDSNQPQHF TGTGCCAGCAGCGAATACCGGGATAGCAATCAGCCCCAGCATTTT
TRBJ1-2 few . 13 TRBV28 CASSPDRRRWVAF TGTGCCAGCAGTCCCGACAGGAGGCGATGGGTGGCCTTC
TRBJ1-1 . . 16 TRBV5-1 CASSPGPGGSNTEAFF TGCGCCAGCAGCCCTGGACCCGGAGGGAGCAACACTGAAGCTTTCTTT
TRBJ2-7 . TRBD2 15 TRBV5-4 CASSTKTSGNYEQYF TGTGCCAGCAGCACTAAGACTAGCGGGAACTACGAGCAGTACTTC
TRBJ2-1 . . 13 TRBV6-5 CASSRTGTLDAFF TGTGCCAGCAGTCGAACCGGGACTTTGGACGCGTTCTTC
TRBJ2-5 few . 16 TRBV10-3 CAISESTGWQKETQYF TGTGCCATCAGTGAGTCGACGGGTTGGCAGAAAGAGACCCAGTACTTC
TRBJ1-6 . TRBD1 17 TRBV9 CASSTTPLGQGGSPLHF TGTGCCAGCAGCACGACCCCTCTCGGACAGGGGGGATCACCCCTCCACTTT
TRBJ2-7 . TRBD2 17 TRBV5-5 CASSLAAGLAGAYEQYF TGTGCCAGCAGCTTGGCGGCCGGACTAGCGGGTGCCTACGAGCAGTACTTC
TRBJ2-7 few . 14 TRBV6-1 CASSEGETIYEQYF TGTGCCAGCAGTGAAGGGGAGACAATCTACGAGCAGTACTTC
TRBJ2-7 . . 11 TRBV10-3 CAISEAYEQYF TGTGCCATCAGTGAGGCGTACGAGCAGTACTTC
TRBJ2-7 . TRBD2 16 TRBV13 CASSGGLAGDSYEQYF TGTGCCAGCAGCGGGGGACTAGCGGGGGATTCCTACGAGCAGTACTTC
TRBJ2-1 . TRBD2 16 TRBV5-1 CASSLYLAGSRNEQFF TGCGCCAGCAGCTTGTACCTAGCGGGCTCTCGGAATGAGCAGTTCTTC
TRBJ1-3 . . 16 TRBV5-1 CASSLDGTGPGNTIYF TGCGCCAGCAGCTTGGACGGAACAGGGCCTGGAAACACCATATATTTT
TRBJ2-5 . TRBD2 16 TRBV11-2 CASSLGASGNQETQYF TGTGCCAGCAGCTTAGGAGCTAGCGGGAACCAAGAGACCCAGTACTTC
TRBJ2-7 . . 15 TRBV9 CASSVGIASPYEQYF TGTGCCAGCAGCGTAGGGATAGCTTCGCCCTACGAGCAGTACTTC
TRBJ2-2 . . 14 TRBV2 CASRGIGVTGELFF TGTGCCAGCAGGGGGATAGGGGTGACCGGGGAGCTGTTTTTT
TRBJ2-7 . TRBD1 15 TRBV6-1 CASRSKDRRSYEQYF TGTGCCAGCAGATCAAAGGACAGGAGGTCCTACGAGCAGTACTTC
TRBJ2-7 few TRBD2 14 TRBV19 CASSKGGSSDEQYF TGTGCCAGTAGTAAGGGCGGGAGTTCAGACGAGCAGTACTTC
TRBJ2-5 few . 13 TRBV5-1 CASSLVRRETQYF TGCGCCAGCAGCTTGGTTAGGCGGGAGACCCAGTACTTC
TRBJ2-3 . . 12 TRBV9 CASSPMPDTQYF TGTGCCAGCAGCCCTATGCCAGATACGCAGTATTTT
TRBJ1-5 . TRBD1 14 TRBV6-1 CASRPTGGNQPQHF TGTGCCAGCAGGCCGACAGGGGGAAATCAGCCCCAGCATTTT
TRBJ2-5 . . 16 TRBV11-2 CASSSTTRRLLETQYF TGTGCCAGCAGCTCTACGACCCGGAGGTTGTTGGAGACCCAGTACTTC
TRBJ2-7 . TRBD2 15 TRBV28 CASSPTAGVSYEQYF TGTGCCAGCAGTCCCACAGCGGGAGTATCCTACGAGCAGTACTTC
TRBJ2-1 . TRBD1 15 TRBV10-2 CASTLDRGLNNEQFF TGCGCCAGCACCTTGGACAGGGGGCTCAACAATGAGCAGTTCTTC
TRBJ1-2 . . 14 TRBV5-4 CASRPTGYSYGYTF TGTGCCAGCAGACCCACAGGGTACAGCTATGGCTACACCTTC
TRBJ1-5 . . 14 TRBV7-2 CASSLERGGQPQHF TGTGCCAGCAGCTTAGAAAGGGGGGGGCAGCCCCAGCATTTT
TRBJ2-1 . TRBD2 18 TRBV28 CASTRGLAGGVSYNEQFF TGTGCCAGCACCCGTGGGCTAGCGGGGGGCGTCTCCTACAATGAGCAGTTCTTC
TRBJ2-5 . TRBD1 16 TRBV18 CASSPLGQGFRETQYF TGTGCCAGCTCACCTCTCGGACAGGGGTTCCGTGAGACCCAGTACTTC
TRBJ2-1 . . 13 TRBV7-9 CASSLGANNEQFF TGTGCCAGCAGCTTAGGGGCAAACAATGAGCAGTTCTTC
TRBJ2-2 . . 14 TRBV18 CASSPAGIAGELFF TGTGCCAGCTCACCGGCCGGGATCGCCGGGGAGCTGTTTTTT
TRBJ2-2 . . 13 TRBV7-6 CASSLRGSGELFF TGTGCCAGCAGCTTAAGGGGAAGCGGGGAGCTGTTTTTT
TRBJ2-7 few . 14 TRBV7-9 CASTAGTFRDEQYF TGTGCCAGCACCGCCGGGACATTCAGAGACGAGCAGTACTTC
TRBJ2-3 few TRBD2 16 TRBV4-1 CASSQVSAGGPHTQYF TGCGCCAGCAGCCAAGTCTCAGCGGGAGGGCCGCATACGCAGTATTTT
TRBJ1-5 . TRBD1 17 TRBV28 CASSLTGVRRPGQPQHF TGTGCCAGCAGTTTAACAGGGGTGAGACGGCCTGGGCAGCCCCAGCATTTT
TRBJ2-6 . . 17 TRBV19 CASSISAGSSGANVLTF TGTGCCAGTAGTATATCGGCAGGAAGCTCTGGGGCCAACGTCCTGACTTTC
TRBJ2-7 . TRBD2 16 TRBV7-2 CASRQPTSAGSYEQYF TGTGCCAGCAGACAACCGACTAGCGCCGGCTCCTACGAGCAGTACTTC
TRBJ2-3 few TRBD1 16 TRBV5-4 CASSSTGGEDTDTQYF TGTGCCAGCAGCTCGACAGGGGGCGAAGACACAGATACGCAGTATTTT
TRBJ1-2 once . 17 TRBV14 CASSQGRLIGIRDGYTF TGTGCCAGCAGCCAAGGAAGGCTAATCGGTATTCGGGATGGCTACACCTTC
TRBJ1-2 . . 15 TRBV5-6 CASSLTHGSDYGYTF TGTGCCAGCAGCTTAACTCACGGTTCGGACTATGGCTACACCTTC
TRBJ1-5 . . 15 TRBV28 CASSLSGASNQPQHF TGTGCCAGCAGTTTATCAGGGGCCAGCAATCAGCCCCAGCATTTT
TRBJ2-7 . TRBD1 14 TRBV5-1 CASSLGQGAYEQYF TGCGCCAGCAGCTTGGGACAGGGGGCCTACGAGCAGTACTTC